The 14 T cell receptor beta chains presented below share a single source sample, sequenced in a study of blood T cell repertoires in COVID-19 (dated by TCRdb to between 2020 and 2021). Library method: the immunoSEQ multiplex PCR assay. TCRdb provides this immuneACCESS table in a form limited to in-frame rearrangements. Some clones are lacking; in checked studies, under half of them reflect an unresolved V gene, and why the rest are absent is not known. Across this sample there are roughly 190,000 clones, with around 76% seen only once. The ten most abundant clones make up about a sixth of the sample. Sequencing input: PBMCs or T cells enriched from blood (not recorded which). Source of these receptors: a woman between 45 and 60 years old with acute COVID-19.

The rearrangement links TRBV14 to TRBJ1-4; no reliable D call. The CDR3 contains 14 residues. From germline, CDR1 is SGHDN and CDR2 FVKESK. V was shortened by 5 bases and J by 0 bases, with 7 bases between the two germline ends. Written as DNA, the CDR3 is TGTGCCAGCAGCTACGGAGCAACTAATGAAAAACTGTTTTTT. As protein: CASSYGATNEKLFF.

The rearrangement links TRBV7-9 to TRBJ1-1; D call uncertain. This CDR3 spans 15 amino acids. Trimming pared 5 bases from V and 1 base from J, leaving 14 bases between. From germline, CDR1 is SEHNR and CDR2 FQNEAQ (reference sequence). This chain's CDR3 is CASSGSRKPNTEAFF. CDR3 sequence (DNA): TGTGCCAGCAGCGGCAGCAGGAAGCCGAACACTGAAGCTTTCTTT.

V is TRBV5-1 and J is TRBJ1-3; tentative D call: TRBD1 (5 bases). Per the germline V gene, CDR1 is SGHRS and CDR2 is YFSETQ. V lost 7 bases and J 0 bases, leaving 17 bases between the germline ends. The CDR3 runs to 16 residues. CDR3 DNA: TGCGCCAGCGGAGCGGGGCTCGGGAACTCTGGAAACACCATATATTTT. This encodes CASGAGLGNSGNTIYF.

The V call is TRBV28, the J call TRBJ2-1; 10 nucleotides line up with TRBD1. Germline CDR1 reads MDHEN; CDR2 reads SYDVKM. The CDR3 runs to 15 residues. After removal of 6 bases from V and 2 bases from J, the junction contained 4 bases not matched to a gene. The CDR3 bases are TGTGCCAGCAGACCGGGACAGGGGCCCTACAATGAGCAGTTCTTC. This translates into CASRPGQGPYNEQFF.

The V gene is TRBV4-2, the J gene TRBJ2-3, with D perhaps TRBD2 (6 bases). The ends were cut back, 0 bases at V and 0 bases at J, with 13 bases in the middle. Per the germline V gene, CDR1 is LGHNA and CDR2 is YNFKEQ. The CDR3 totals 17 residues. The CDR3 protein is CASSQDLASGSTDTQYF. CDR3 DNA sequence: TGTGCCAGCAGCCAAGATCTGGCGAGCGGGAGCACAGATACGCAGTATTTT.

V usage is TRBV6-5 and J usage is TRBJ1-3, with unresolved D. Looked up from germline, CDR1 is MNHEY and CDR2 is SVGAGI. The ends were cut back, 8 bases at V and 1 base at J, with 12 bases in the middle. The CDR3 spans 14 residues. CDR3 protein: CASYSSISGNTIYF. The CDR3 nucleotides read TGTGCCAGCTACTCGAGTATATCTGGAAACACCATATATTTT.

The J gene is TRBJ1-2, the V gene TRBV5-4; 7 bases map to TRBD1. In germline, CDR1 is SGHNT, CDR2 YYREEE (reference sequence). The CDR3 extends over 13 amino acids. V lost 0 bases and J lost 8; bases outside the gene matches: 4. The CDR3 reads CASSLDRGRGYTF. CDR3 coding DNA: TGTGCCAGCAGCTTGGACAGGGGTCGCGGCTACACCTTC.

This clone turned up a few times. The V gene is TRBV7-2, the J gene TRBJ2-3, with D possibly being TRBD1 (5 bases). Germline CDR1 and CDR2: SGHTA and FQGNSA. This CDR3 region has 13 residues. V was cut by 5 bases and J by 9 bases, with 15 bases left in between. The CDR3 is CASSGRQPPTQYF. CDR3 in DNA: TGTGCCAGCAGCGGACGACAGCCACCCACGCAGTATTTT.

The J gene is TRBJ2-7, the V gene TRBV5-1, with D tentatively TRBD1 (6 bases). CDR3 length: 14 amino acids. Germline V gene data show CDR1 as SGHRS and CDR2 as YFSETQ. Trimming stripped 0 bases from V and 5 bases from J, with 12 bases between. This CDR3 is CASSLGQGLDEQYV. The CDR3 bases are TGCGCCAGCAGCTTGGGGCAGGGGCTCGACGAGCAGTACGTC.

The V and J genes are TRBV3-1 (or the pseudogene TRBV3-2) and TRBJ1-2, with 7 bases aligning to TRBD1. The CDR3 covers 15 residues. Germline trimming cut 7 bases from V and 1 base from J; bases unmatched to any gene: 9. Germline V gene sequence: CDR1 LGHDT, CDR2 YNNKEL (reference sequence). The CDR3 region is CASTDRQGNNYGYTF. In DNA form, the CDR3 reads TGTGCCAGCACCGACCGACAGGGCAATAACTATGGCTACACCTTC.

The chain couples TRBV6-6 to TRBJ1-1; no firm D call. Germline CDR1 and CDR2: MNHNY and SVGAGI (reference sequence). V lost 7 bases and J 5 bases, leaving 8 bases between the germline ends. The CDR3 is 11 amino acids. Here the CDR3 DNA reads TGTGCCAGCACGCGAGGTACTGAAGCTTTCTTT. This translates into CASTRGTEAFF.

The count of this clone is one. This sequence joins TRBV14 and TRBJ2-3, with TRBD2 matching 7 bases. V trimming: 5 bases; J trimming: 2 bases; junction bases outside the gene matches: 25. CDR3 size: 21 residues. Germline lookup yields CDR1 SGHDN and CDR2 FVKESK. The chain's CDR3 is CASSSKQDPIPGLTYTDTQYF. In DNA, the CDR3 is TGTGCCAGCAGCTCAAAGCAAGACCCCATACCGGGACTAACATACACAGATACGCAGTATTTT.

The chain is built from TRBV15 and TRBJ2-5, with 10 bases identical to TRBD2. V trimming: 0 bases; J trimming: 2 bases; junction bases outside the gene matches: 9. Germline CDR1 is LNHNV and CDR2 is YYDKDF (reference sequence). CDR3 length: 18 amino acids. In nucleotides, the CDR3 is TGTGCCACCAGCAGAGATTTAGCGGGGGGCGGGGGACAAGAGACCCAGTACTTC. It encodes CATSRDLAGGGGQETQYF.

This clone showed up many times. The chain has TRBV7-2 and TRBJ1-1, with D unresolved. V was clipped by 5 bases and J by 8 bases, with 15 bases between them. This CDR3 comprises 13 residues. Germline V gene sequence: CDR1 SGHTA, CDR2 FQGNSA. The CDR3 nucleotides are TGTGCCAGCAGCCTCCCCTCTTCCAGGGAAGCTTTCTTT. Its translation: CASSLPSSREAFF.